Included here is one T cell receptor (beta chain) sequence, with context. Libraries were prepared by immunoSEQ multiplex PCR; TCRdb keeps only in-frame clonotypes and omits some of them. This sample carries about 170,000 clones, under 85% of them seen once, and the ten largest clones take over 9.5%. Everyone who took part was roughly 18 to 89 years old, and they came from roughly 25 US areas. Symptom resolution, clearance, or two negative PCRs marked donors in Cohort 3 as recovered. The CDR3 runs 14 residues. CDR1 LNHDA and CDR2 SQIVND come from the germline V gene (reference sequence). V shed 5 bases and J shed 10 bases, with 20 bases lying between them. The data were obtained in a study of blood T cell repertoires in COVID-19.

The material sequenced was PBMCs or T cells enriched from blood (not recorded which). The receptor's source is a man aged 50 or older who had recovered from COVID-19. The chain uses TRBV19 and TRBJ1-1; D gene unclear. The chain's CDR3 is CASSSPSGSLVAFF. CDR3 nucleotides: TGTGCCAGTAGTTCCCCATCGGGATCCTTAGTAGCTTTCTTT.